Included here is one T cell receptor (beta chain) sequence, with context. This sample was included in a study of blood T cell repertoires in COVID-19. The table came from immunoSEQ multiplex PCR; TCRdb's copy has only in-frame clones and leaves some out. Seen here are fewer than 200,000 clones, about 80% observed once, and the top ten hold approximately 27%. The specimen sequenced was peripheral blood. This sequence was found in a woman in her seventies with acute or convalescent COVID-19.

CDR3 amino acids: CAISAGPSSQETQYF. In DNA, the CDR3 is TGTGCCATCAGTGCTGGGCCCAGTTCCCAAGAGACCCAGTACTTC. This rearrangement joins TRBV10-3 to TRBJ2-5; D gene ambiguous. Germline-derived CDR1 and CDR2 are ENHRY and SYGVKD. This CDR3 has 15 amino acids. V was pared by 4 bases and J by 1 base, with 13 bases between.